Here is one TCR beta chain with its context. This sample was taken from a study of shared T cell receptors in the human thymus. The length of the CDR3 is 18 residues. Trimming cost V 6 bases and J 3 bases; bases outside gene matches: 13. The germline gives CDR1 MDHEN, CDR2 SYDVKM. Profiled with immunoSEQ multiplex PCR; TCRdb holds only in-frame clones, not every one. The sample includes 500,000 to 550,000 clones, about 80% seen only once; the top ten take around 0.013%. In addition, the sample was reused for a study of human thymus T cells. That study reports: It was healthy Finnish infants having corrective surgery for congenital heart defects who were the donors. Thymus tissue was removed during corrective cardiac surgery. The authors found apparently biased V and J gene usage in thymic and blood repertoires. Highly overlapping thymic repertoires in unrelated individuals were reported by related research.

The chain employs TRBV28 and TRBJ2-3; 12 nucleotides align to TRBD1. The clonotype comes from a boy under three years old with a congenital heart defect. What was sequenced was thymocytes. In nucleotides, the CDR3 is TGTGCCAGCAGATTACCGGGACAGGGGGCATCTGAGACAGATACGCAGTATTTT. Its protein is CASRLPGQGASETDTQYF.